The clone carrying this TCR beta chain was recorded at least ten times. Its target is not known. One end of the junction fails to match germline, which may point to a read error. This sample was included in a study of read filtering for tumor transcriptome and immune sequencing. Across the whole study: Revised staging placed 8 patients in R-ISS I, 15 to 20 in II, 7 in III. IR-seq gave about 3.5 to 10.27 million TCR reads per sample; RNA-seq gave about 75 to 1,300.

Whole-study results and caveats: Without single-read clonotypes, shared clonotype proportions correlated more between IR-seq and RNA-seq.

The CDR3 totals 11 residues. The V gene's germline CDR1 is MNHEY and CDR2 SVGEGT. This library used around 0.4 ug RNA and molecular barcoded adaptors spanning alpha/delta and beta/gamma chains. TCRdb reprocessed the reads via MiXCR and lists one record per CDR3 protein. Here the sample spans roughly 69,000 distinct CDR3 sequences, about 15% being singletons. The sample was a population of CD138-negative cells sorted from bone marrow. This clonotype originated in a donor at least 40 years old with multiple myeloma. The gene calls are TRBV6-2 or TRBV6-3 and TRBJ2-1, with D possibly TRBD1 on 6 matching bases. Here the CDR3 reads CASSSPGDPNF. The CDR3 coding sequence is TGTGCCAGCAGTAGTCCAGGGGATCCGAACTTC.